These T cell receptor beta chains were read from a single sample in a study of OX40 agonist ivuxolimab in advanced cancers. Data came from immunoSEQ multiplex PCR; TCRdb stores just in-frame clones and leaves some out. The data show around 70,000 clones, over 80% seen once. The sample was CD4+ or CD8+ T cells sorted from blood, taken in a trial of the OX40 agonist ivuxolimab. These receptors all come from an adult with an advanced solid tumor such as melanoma, head and neck, liver or kidney cancer. CDR3s include the opening cysteine and the closing phenylalanine or tryptophan. The order of the fields is D gene, J gene, clone size, V gene, CDR3 protein, CDR3 DNA. The D gene is left open where the match is weak. Size tells how often a clone was seen (once, few, many) or the class of an expanded clone, and some rows leave it out.

TRBD2,TRBJ2-5,.,TRBV7-3,CASSPGTSGREETQYF,TGTGCCAGCAGCCCCGGGACTAGCGGGAGGGAAGAGACCCAGTACTTC
TRBD1,TRBJ1-1,.,TRBV11-1,CASSLRTGVNTEAFF,TGTGCCAGCAGCCTACGGACAGGGGTGAACACTGAAGCTTTCTTT
TRBD2,TRBJ2-5,.,TRBV19,CASSTQTSGREETQYF,TGTGCCAGTAGTACACAGACTAGCGGGAGAGAGGAGACCCAGTACTTC
.,TRBJ2-3,.,TRBV7-2,CASSQQYSTDTQYF,TGTGCCAGCAGCCAACAATATAGCACAGATACGCAGTATTTT
TRBD1,TRBJ1-5,.,TRBV30,CAWGTAGNQPQHF,TGTGCCTGGGGGACAGCGGGCAATCAGCCCCAGCATTTT
.,TRBJ2-7,.,TRBV5-1,CASSLGTREVEQYF,TGCGCCAGCAGCTTGGGGACCAGGGAGGTGGAGCAGTACTTC
.,TRBJ2-1,few,TRBV6-1,CASSLGGNSYNEQFF,TGTGCCAGCAGTTTAGGGGGTAACTCCTACAATGAGCAGTTCTTC
.,TRBJ1-3,.,TRBV19,CASKERGGGISGNTIYF,TGTGCCAGTAAAGAAAGGGGTGGGGGGATCTCTGGAAACACCATATATTTT
.,TRBJ2-2,.,TRBV6-4,CASSDSIGSGELFF,TGTGCCAGCAGTGACTCGATCGGGTCCGGGGAGCTGTTTTTT
.,TRBJ2-5,.,TRBV21-1,CASSNNRGQTQYF,TGTGCCAGCAGCAACAACAGGGGGCAGACCCAGTACTTC
.,TRBJ2-7,.,TRBV30,CAWSGTVGYEQYF,TGTGCCTGGAGTGGGACAGTAGGTTACGAGCAGTACTTC
.,TRBJ2-5,.,TRBV5-1,CASSPQGSQETQYF,TGCGCCAGCAGCCCACAGGGTTCACAAGAGACCCAGTACTTC
.,TRBJ1-2,.,TRBV28,CASLKIGDGYTF,TGTGCCAGCCTCAAAATAGGGGATGGCTACACCTTC
TRBD1,TRBJ1-4,.,TRBV10-3,CAISEDRGVNEKLFF,TGTGCCATCAGTGAAGACAGGGGGGTTAATGAAAAACTGTTTTTT
TRBD1,TRBJ1-5,.,TRBV6-1,CASRGGPSNQPQHF,TGTGCCAGCAGAGGGGGCCCTAGCAATCAGCCCCAGCATTTT
.,TRBJ2-1,.,TRBV19,CASSIIRPAAYNEQFF,TGTGCCAGTAGTATTATTAGACCCGCGGCCTACAATGAGCAGTTCTTC
.,TRBJ1-1,.,TRBV6-5,CASSYRGRGTEAFF,TGTGCCAGCAGTTACAGGGGCCGGGGCACTGAAGCTTTCTTT
.,TRBJ2-1,.,TRBV19,CASTSGGGEQFF,TGTGCCAGTACCTCGGGGGGCGGTGAGCAGTTCTTC
TRBD1,TRBJ1-1,.,TRBV19,CASIRDRGSTEAFF,TGTGCCAGTATTAGGGACAGGGGTAGCACTGAAGCTTTCTTT
TRBD2,TRBJ2-3,.,TRBV19,CASSRTSAYTDTQYF,TGTGCCAGTAGTAGGACTAGCGCATACACAGATACGCAGTATTTT
.,TRBJ2-1,.,TRBV18,CASSPPFVGGNEQFF,TGTGCCAGCTCACCACCTTTTGTTGGGGGCAATGAGCAGTTCTTC
.,TRBJ1-1,.,TRBV10-2,CASRRQSTEAFF,TGCGCCAGCCGTAGACAGAGCACTGAAGCTTTCTTT
.,TRBJ2-1,.,TRBV13,CASSPRTTPVGEQFF,TGTGCCAGCAGCCCACGGACCACGCCGGTGGGTGAGCAGTTCTTC
TRBD2,TRBJ2-5,once,TRBV5-4,CASSEGGRNKETQYF,TGTGCCAGCAGTGAAGGCGGGAGAAATAAAGAGACCCAGTACTTC
TRBD1,TRBJ1-2,few,TRBV9,CASSDTGQLAYTF,TGTGCCAGCAGCGACACGGGACAGCTAGCCTACACCTTC
TRBD2,TRBJ2-5,.,TRBV11-2,CASNPWGGGEETQYF,TGTGCCAGCAACCCCTGGGGGGGAGGAGAAGAGACCCAGTACTTC
TRBD1,TRBJ1-1,.,TRBV19,CASSRVQGAEAFF,TGTGCCAGTAGTAGAGTACAGGGGGCTGAAGCTTTCTTT
TRBD2,TRBJ2-5,.,TRBV19,CASGGGLGETQYF,TGTGCCAGCGGCGGGGGATTGGGCGAGACCCAGTACTTC
TRBD1,TRBJ1-1,.,TRBV28,CASSFLGQGGTEAFF,TGTGCCAGCAGTTTTCTGGGACAGGGTGGGACTGAAGCTTTCTTT
.,TRBJ2-2,.,TRBV29-1,CSVERLPGELFF,TGCAGCGTTGAAAGGTTGCCCGGGGAGCTGTTTTTT
.,TRBJ1-2,.,TRBV6-1,CASTEGWANYGYTF,TGTGCCAGCACCGAGGGTTGGGCCAACTATGGCTACACCTTC
.,TRBJ2-3,few,TRBV5-8,CASSLDGLAQYF,TGTGCCAGCAGCTTGGACGGGTTGGCGCAGTATTTT
TRBD1,TRBJ1-2,.,TRBV15,CATSGGTVYGYTF,TGTGCCACCAGCGGCGGGACAGTCTATGGCTACACCTTC
.,TRBJ1-1,.,TRBV11-3,CASSLDPSKVSEAFF,TGTGCCAGCAGCTTAGATCCTTCAAAGGTATCTGAAGCTTTCTTT
.,TRBJ2-6,.,TRBV6-5,CASSYLTGSGANVLTF,TGTGCCAGCAGTTACTTGACAGGCTCTGGGGCCAACGTCCTGACTTTC
TRBD2,TRBJ2-7,few,TRBV10-2,CASSPLAGWEQYF,TGCGCCAGCAGTCCGCTAGCGGGATGGGAGCAGTACTTC
.,TRBJ1-5,.,TRBV19,CASSLNRAGQPQHF,TGTGCCAGTAGCCTTAACAGGGCGGGACAGCCCCAGCATTTT
.,TRBJ2-3,.,TRBV15,CATSRDREYTDTQYF,TGTGCCACCAGCAGAGATCGGGAGTATACAGATACGCAGTATTTT
TRBD1,TRBJ2-2,.,TRBV7-7,CASSLGQGNTGELFF,TGTGCCAGCAGCTTGGGACAGGGAAACACCGGGGAGCTGTTTTTT
.,TRBJ1-1,.,TRBV25-1,CASSLGGWTEAFF,TGTGCCAGCAGCCTAGGGGGTTGGACTGAAGCTTTCTTT
.,TRBJ2-3,.,TRBV7-3,CASSYDGGPRDTQYF,TGTGCCAGCAGCTACGACGGAGGGCCGCGAGATACGCAGTATTTT
.,TRBJ2-1,once,TRBV5-6,CASSLSVGYNEQFF,TGTGCCAGCAGCTTGAGTGTGGGGTACAATGAGCAGTTCTTC
TRBD2,TRBJ2-3,.,TRBV19,CASRGTSGRADTQYF,TGTGCCAGTAGGGGGACTAGCGGGAGGGCAGATACGCAGTATTTT
.,TRBJ2-2,once,TRBV6-5,CASRLVVVGELFF,TGTGCCAGCAGACTAGTAGTTGTCGGGGAGCTGTTTTTT
TRBD2,TRBJ2-3,.,TRBV27,CASSILAGGPTDTQYF,TGTGCCAGCAGTATTCTAGCGGGAGGGCCGACAGATACGCAGTATTTT
TRBD1,TRBJ1-2,few,TRBV6-5,CASMGTGFYGYTF,TGTGCCAGTATGGGGACAGGGTTCTATGGCTACACCTTC
TRBD1,TRBJ1-2,.,TRBV19,CASSGTGGLFYGYTF,TGTGCCAGTAGCGGGACAGGGGGGCTTTTCTATGGCTACACCTTC
.,TRBJ1-4,once,TRBV11-3,CASSLGIGRKLFF,TGTGCCAGCAGCTTAGGAATCGGTAGGAAACTGTTTTTT
.,TRBJ2-3,once,TRBV7-9,CASSPETDTQYF,TGTGCCAGCAGCCCCGAGACAGATACGCAGTATTTT
TRBD2,TRBJ2-1,.,TRBV11-1,CASSLRGTSGRANSDEQFF,TGTGCCAGCAGCTTACGAGGGACTAGCGGGAGGGCCAATTCGGATGAGCAGTTCTTC
TRBD2,TRBJ2-2,.,TRBV27,CASSRREGYTGELFF,TGTGCCAGCAGTCGTCGGGAGGGGTACACCGGGGAGCTGTTTTTT
TRBD1,TRBJ1-1,.,TRBV9,CASSARTGGNSEAFF,TGTGCCAGCAGCGCCCGGACAGGGGGCAATTCTGAAGCTTTCTTT
.,TRBJ1-3,.,TRBV9,CASSVQGSSGNTIYF,TGTGCCAGCAGCGTGCAAGGCAGCTCTGGAAACACCATATATTTT
.,TRBJ2-7,few,TRBV4-1,CASSQDTTWVGEQYF,TGCGCCAGCAGCCAAGATACAACTTGGGTCGGTGAGCAGTACTTC